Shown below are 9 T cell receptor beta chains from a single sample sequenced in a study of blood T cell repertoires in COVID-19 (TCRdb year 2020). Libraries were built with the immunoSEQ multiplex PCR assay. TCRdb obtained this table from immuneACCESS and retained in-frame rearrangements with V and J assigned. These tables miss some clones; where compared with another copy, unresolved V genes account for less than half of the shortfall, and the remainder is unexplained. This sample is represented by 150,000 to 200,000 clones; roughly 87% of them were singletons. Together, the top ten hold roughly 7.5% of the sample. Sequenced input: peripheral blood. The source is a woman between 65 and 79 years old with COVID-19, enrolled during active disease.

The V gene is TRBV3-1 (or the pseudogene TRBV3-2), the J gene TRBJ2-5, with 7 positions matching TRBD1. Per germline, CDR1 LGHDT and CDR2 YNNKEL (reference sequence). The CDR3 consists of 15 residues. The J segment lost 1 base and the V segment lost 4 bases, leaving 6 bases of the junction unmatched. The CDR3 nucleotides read TGTGCCAGCAGCCCAGGGGACAGCTCCCAAGAGACCCAGTACTTC. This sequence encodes CASSPGDSSQETQYF.

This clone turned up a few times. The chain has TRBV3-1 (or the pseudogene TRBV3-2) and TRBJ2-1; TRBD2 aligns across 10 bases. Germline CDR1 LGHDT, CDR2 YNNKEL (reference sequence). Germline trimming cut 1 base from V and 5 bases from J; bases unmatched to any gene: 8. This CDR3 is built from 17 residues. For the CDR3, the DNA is TGTGCCAGCAGCCAAGTCGCCGGGACTAGCGAGAACAATGAGCAGTTCTTC. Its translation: CASSQVAGTSENNEQFF.

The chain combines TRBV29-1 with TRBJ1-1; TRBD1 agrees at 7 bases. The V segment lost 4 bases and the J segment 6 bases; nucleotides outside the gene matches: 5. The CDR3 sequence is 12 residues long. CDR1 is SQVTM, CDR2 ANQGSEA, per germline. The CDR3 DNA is TGCAGCGTTGGAGGACAGGATCCTGAAGCTTTCTTT. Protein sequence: CSVGGQDPEAFF.

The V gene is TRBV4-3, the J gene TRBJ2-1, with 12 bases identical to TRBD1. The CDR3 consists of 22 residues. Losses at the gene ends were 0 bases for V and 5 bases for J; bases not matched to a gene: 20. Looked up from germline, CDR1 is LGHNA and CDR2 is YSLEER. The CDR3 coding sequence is TGCGCCAGCAGCCAAGACCACTTTTCGGGGACAGGGGGCCCGGGGGAGGACAATGAGCAGTTCTTC. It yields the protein CASSQDHFSGTGGPGEDNEQFF.

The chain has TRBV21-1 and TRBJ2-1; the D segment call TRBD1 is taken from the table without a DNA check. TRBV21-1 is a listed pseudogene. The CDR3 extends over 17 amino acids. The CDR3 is CASSKAVPGQGGSEQFF. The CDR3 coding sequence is TGTGCCAGCAGCAAAGCCGTCCCGGGACAGGGGGGGAGTGAGCAGTTCTTC.

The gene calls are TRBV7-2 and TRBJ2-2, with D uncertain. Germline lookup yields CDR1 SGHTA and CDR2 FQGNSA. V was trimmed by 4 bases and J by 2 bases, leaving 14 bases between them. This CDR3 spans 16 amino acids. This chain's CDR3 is CASSSVVPANTGELFF. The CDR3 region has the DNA TGTGCCAGCAGCTCAGTGGTTCCCGCTAACACCGGGGAGCTGTTTTTT. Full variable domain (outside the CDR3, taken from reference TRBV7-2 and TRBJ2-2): GAGVSQSPSNKVTEKGKDVELRCDPISGHTALYWYRQSLGQGLEFLIYFQGNSAPDKSGLPSDRFSAERTGGSVSTLTIQRTQQEDSAVYLCASSSVVPANTGELFFGEGSRLTVL.

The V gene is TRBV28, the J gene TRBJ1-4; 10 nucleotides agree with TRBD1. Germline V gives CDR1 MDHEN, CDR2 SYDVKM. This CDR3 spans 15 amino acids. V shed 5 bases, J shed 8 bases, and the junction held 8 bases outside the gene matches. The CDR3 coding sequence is TGTGCCAGCAGTCGTCGACAGGGGGCTGGAGAAAAACTGTTTTTT. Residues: CASSRRQGAGEKLFF.

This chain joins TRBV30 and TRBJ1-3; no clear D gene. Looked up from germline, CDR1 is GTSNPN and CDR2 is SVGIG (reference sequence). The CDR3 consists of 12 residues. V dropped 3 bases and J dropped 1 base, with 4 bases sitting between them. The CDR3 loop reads CAWRQSGNTIYF. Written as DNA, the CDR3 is TGTGCCTGGAGGCAGTCTGGAAACACCATATATTTT.

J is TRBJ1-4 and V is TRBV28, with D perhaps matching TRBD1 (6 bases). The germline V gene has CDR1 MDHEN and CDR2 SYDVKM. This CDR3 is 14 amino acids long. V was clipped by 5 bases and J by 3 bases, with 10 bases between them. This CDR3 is CASSKTGSNEKLFF. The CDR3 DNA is TGTGCCAGCAGTAAGACAGGCTCTAATGAAAAACTGTTTTTT.